Detailed here is one TCR beta chain. The antigen remains unidentified. Preparing the TCRbeta library involved the use of unique molecular identifiers. TCRdb called the PCR reads again in MiXCR, with one record for every CDR3 protein. The sample yields about 300,000 distinct CDR3 sequences, roughly 7.8% seen once. V was pared by 2 bases and J by 0 bases, with 6 bases between. The V gene's germline CDR1 is MNHEY and CDR2 SVGAGI. CDR3 length: 14 amino acids. This record comes from a study of T-cell reconstitution after alpha-beta-depleted transplantation in children. Broader study findings: From newly produced T cells came most of the T-cell counts and diversity one year after transplant.

The chain employs TRBV6-5 and TRBJ2-3; D is unclear. The origin of this receptor is a female patient aged 2-10 years who had a stem cell transplant for Fanconi anemia, so the T cells may come from the graft donor. The source material was peripheral blood, sampled 360 days after TCRalphabeta/CD19-depleted stem cell transplant. The DNA for the CDR3 is TGTGCCAGCAGTTACCCCTTTAGCACAGATACGCAGTATTTT. Its translation: CASSYPFSTDTQYF.